This is a list of T cell receptor beta chains from one sample in a study of T cell responses to AZD1222 COVID-19 vaccine. Sequencing was performed with immunoSEQ multiplex PCR; in TCRdb, only in-frame clones are kept and a portion is missing. This sample has 140,000 to 150,000 clones; about nine tenths occur once, and the top ten carry around 1.7%. The sequences come from peripheral blood, collected on day 0 of AZD1222 vaccination. These receptors all come from an adult in good health. Both conserved end residues are part of each CDR3. The D gene is left open where the match is weak. Rows may omit the clone size; those that give it use once, few, many or a size class.

TRBV9,NA,TRBJ2-3,13,NA,TGTGCCAGCAGCGTAGAGGGCACAGATACGCAGTATTTT,CASSVEGTDTQYF
TRBV2,NA,TRBJ2-7,13,NA,TGTGCCAGCAGTGAACGACAGACCTACGAGCAGTACTTC,CASSERQTYEQYF
TRBV9,NA,TRBJ1-2,13,NA,TGTGCCAGCAGCGTAGAGGGTCCCTATGGCTACACCTTC,CASSVEGPYGYTF
TRBV9,NA,TRBJ2-1,15,NA,TGTGCCAGCGCTTCGGTAGGAAGCTCCTACAATGAGCAGTTCTTC,CASASVGSSYNEQFF
TRBV5-1,TRBD1,TRBJ1-4,14,NA,TGCGCCAGCAGCCTCGGGACAGGGTTGGAAAAACTGTTTTTT,CASSLGTGLEKLFF
TRBV5-1,TRBD1,TRBJ2-1,16,NA,TGCGCCAGCAGCTCTGACGGGACAGGGGCCTACAATGAGCAGTTCTTC,CASSSDGTGAYNEQFF
TRBV4-2,NA,TRBJ1-2,16,NA,TGTGCCAGCAGCCTCAGACAGGTCGGGGGCAACTATGGCTACACCTTC,CASSLRQVGGNYGYTF
TRBV7-6,TRBD2,TRBJ2-7,17,NA,TGTGCCAGCAGCCCCGGACTAGCGGGAGTTCTAATCAACGAGCAGTACTTC,CASSPGLAGVLINEQYF
TRBV12-5,NA,TRBJ1-3,12,NA,TGTGCTGGGACCTCCACTGGAAACACCATATATTTT,CAGTSTGNTIYF
TRBV21-1,NA,TRBJ2-4,18,NA,TGTGCCAGCAGCAAAGTCGCCACTCAACCTCTAGCCAAAAACATTCAGTACTTC,CASSKVATQPLAKNIQYF
TRBV7-2,NA,TRBJ2-3,14,NA,TGTGCCAGCAGCCCAATCGGGGGTTTGGATACGCAGTATTTT,CASSPIGGLDTQYF
TRBV9,NA,TRBJ1-1,14,NA,TGTGCCAGCAGCGTAGACGGGACGGCGGATGAAGCTTTCTTT,CASSVDGTADEAFF
TRBV5-1,TRBD2,TRBJ2-1,16,NA,TGCGCCAGCAGCTTGTGGATAGCGGGAGTTCGGAATGAGCAGTTCTTC,CASSLWIAGVRNEQFF
TRBV6-5,NA,TRBJ1-1,15,NA,TGTGCCAGCAGTTACTCGGGAGGATTTAACACTGAAGCTTTCTTT,CASSYSGGFNTEAFF
TRBV11-2,TRBD1,TRBJ2-7,15,NA,TGTGCCAGCAGCTCACTCCGGGACAGGACCTACGAGCAGTACTTC,CASSSLRDRTYEQYF
TRBV6-5,NA,TRBJ1-5,16,NA,TGTGCCAGCAGTTACTCGTCCTGGGGCCTAAATCAGCCCCAGCATTTT,CASSYSSWGLNQPQHF
TRBV6-4,NA,TRBJ1-1,16,NA,TGTGCCAGCAGTGACCTCCGGACAGCTATGGGCACTGAAGCTTTCTTT,CASSDLRTAMGTEAFF
TRBV29-1,NA,TRBJ2-7,12,NA,TGCAGCGTGGGGCGGGGACGCGACGAGCAGTACTTC,CSVGRGRDEQYF
TRBV28,NA,TRBJ2-1,15,NA,TGTGCCAGCAGTTTGGACAACCTTTCCTACAATGAGCAGTTCTTC,CASSLDNLSYNEQFF
TRBV5-1,NA,TRBJ2-2,14,NA,TGCGCCAGCAGCTCGATCTCGAACACCGGGGAGCTGTTTTTT,CASSSISNTGELFF
TRBV28,NA,TRBJ1-1,14,NA,TGTGCCAGCAGCGGAGAGCGGAGAAACACTGAAGCTTTCTTT,CASSGERRNTEAFF
TRBV18,NA,TRBJ1-1,14,NA,TGTGCCAGCTCACCACTTCCGAGGAGGACTGAAGCTTTCTTT,CASSPLPRRTEAFF
TRBV5-5,NA,TRBJ2-5,15,NA,TGTGCCAGCAGCCATCAAACAGGGAACGGTGAGACCCAGTACTTC,CASSHQTGNGETQYF
TRBV15,TRBD2,TRBJ2-3,19,NA,TGTGCCACCAGCAGAGGGGTGACTAAGGAGCGGGAGCCGTCAGATACGCAGTATTTT,CATSRGVTKEREPSDTQYF
TRBV11-2,TRBD2,TRBJ2-2,16,NA,TGTGCCAGCAGCGAAACTAGCGGGAGGGTGGCCGGGGAGCTGTTTTTT,CASSETSGRVAGELFF
TRBV11-2,TRBD1,TRBJ1-2,17,NA,TGTGCCAGCACCTCCAACCTGGGGGACAGGGAAGCTTGGGGCTACACCTTC,CASTSNLGDREAWGYTF
TRBV2,NA,TRBJ2-7,16,NA,TGTGCCAGCGTATCCTTTCGGGACATATCGACCTACGAGCAGTACTTC,CASVSFRDISTYEQYF
TRBV5-6,NA,TRBJ1-1,15,once,TGTGCCAGCAGCTCTCCGACGGGGTTTGGGACTGAAGCTTTCTTT,CASSSPTGFGTEAFF
TRBV28,TRBD2,TRBJ2-7,15,NA,TGTGCCAGCAGCCTTCTAGCGGGAGCTCCCTACGAGCAGTACTTC,CASSLLAGAPYEQYF
TRBV27,NA,TRBJ2-7,14,NA,TGTGCCAGCAGTTTAGGGGCCGAACTCTACGAGCAGTACTTC,CASSLGAELYEQYF
TRBV28,NA,TRBJ1-1,15,once,TGTGCCAGCAGTTTAGGCGGGGGGCGGGGGACTGAAGCTTTCTTT,CASSLGGGRGTEAFF
TRBV4-1,TRBD1,TRBJ2-6,20,NA,TGCGCCAGCAGCCAATATCTTATGACAGGGTTTGGCTCTGGGGCCAACGTCCTGACTTTC,CASSQYLMTGFGSGANVLTF
TRBV7-9,NA,TRBJ2-2,14,NA,TGTGCCAGCAGCCTGGGGGCCGACACCGGGGAGCTGTTTTTT,CASSLGADTGELFF
TRBV28,NA,TRBJ1-2,14,NA,TGTGCCAGCAGCAGAGGTGGGGAACGGGGTGGCTACACCTTC,CASSRGGERGGYTF
TRBV5-6,TRBD1,TRBJ1-2,16,NA,TGTGCCAGCAGCGTCGTCCTACTCACAGGGGGCTATGGCTACACCTTC,CASSVVLLTGGYGYTF
TRBV28,NA,TRBJ1-4,13,NA,TGTGCCAGCAGCAAGACAGTGATCGCGAAACTGTTTTTT,CASSKTVIAKLFF
TRBV4-2,NA,TRBJ1-1,14,NA,TGTGCCAGCAGCCAAGATGCCGGCCGAGAGGAAGCTTTCTTT,CASSQDAGREEAFF
TRBV6-8,NA,TRBJ1-3,17,NA,TGTGCCAGCAGTTACTCTGTCCGGTCCGGATCTGGAAACACCATATATTTT,CASSYSVRSGSGNTIYF
TRBV14,NA,TRBJ2-5,21,NA,TGTGCCAGCAGCCAAGTCCGAGGATCGCGGCGTTGTTGTTACAGTGGAGAGACCCAGTACTTC,CASSQVRGSRRCCYSGETQYF
TRBV10-3,NA,TRBJ2-7,13,NA,TGTGCCATCAGTGAGGGCGGGCCCTACGAGCAGTACTTC,CAISEGGPYEQYF
TRBV11-2,TRBD2,TRBJ2-2,15,NA,TGTGCCAGCAGGCCTATAGCGGGAAACACCGGGGAGCTGTTTTTT,CASRPIAGNTGELFF